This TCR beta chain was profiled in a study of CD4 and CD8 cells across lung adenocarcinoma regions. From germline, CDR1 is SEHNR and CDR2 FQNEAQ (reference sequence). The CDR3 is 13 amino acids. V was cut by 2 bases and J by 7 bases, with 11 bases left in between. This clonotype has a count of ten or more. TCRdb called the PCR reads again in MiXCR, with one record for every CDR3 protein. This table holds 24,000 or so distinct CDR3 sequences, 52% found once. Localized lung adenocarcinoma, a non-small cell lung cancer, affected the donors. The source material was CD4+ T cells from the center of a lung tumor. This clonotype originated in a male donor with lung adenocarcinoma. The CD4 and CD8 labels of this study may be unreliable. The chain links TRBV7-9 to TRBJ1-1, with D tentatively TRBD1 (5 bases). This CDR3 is CASSLRDVVEAFF. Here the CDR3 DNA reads TGTGCCAGCAGCTTAAGGGACGTCGTTGAAGCTTTCTTT.